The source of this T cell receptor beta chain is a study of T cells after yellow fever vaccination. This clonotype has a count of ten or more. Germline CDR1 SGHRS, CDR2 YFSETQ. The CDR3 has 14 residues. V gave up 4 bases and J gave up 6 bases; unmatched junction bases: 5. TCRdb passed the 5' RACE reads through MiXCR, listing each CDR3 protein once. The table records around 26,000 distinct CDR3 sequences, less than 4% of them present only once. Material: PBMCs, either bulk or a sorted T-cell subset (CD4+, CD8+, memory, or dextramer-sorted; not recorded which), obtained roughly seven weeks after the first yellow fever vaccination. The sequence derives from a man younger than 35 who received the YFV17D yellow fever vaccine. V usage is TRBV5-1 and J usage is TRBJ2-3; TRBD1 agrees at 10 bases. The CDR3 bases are TGCGCCAGCAGCATCGACAGGGGGCGGGATACGCAGTATTTT. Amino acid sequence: CASSIDRGRDTQYF.